The entry below describes one T cell receptor beta chain. Only in-frame clones appear in the TCRdb table, and some are missing; sequencing was by immunoSEQ multiplex PCR. In the table there are 250,000 or so clones, nearly 90% of which are singletons. Between the trimmed V and J ends, which lost 4 bases and 2 bases, there was a span of 14 bases. Germline assignment: CDR1 SGHVS and CDR2 FQNEAQ. The CDR3 sequence is 16 residues long. These data come from a study of blood T cell repertoires in COVID-19. Study information: Spain, Italy and the United States supplied samples that represented acute and convalescent COVID-19. T cells, B-cell-depleted T cells, or PBMCs provided the cDNA or gDNA that served as material.

The TCR was taken from a woman aged 25 to 39 with acute or convalescent COVID-19. The sequenced sample consisted of peripheral blood. This chain joins TRBV7-8 and TRBJ2-2, with a weak D call TRBD2 (5 bases). The CDR3 region is CASSSARVRNTGELFF. CDR3 DNA sequence: TGTGCCAGCAGCTCCGCGAGGGTCCGTAACACCGGGGAGCTGTTTTTT.